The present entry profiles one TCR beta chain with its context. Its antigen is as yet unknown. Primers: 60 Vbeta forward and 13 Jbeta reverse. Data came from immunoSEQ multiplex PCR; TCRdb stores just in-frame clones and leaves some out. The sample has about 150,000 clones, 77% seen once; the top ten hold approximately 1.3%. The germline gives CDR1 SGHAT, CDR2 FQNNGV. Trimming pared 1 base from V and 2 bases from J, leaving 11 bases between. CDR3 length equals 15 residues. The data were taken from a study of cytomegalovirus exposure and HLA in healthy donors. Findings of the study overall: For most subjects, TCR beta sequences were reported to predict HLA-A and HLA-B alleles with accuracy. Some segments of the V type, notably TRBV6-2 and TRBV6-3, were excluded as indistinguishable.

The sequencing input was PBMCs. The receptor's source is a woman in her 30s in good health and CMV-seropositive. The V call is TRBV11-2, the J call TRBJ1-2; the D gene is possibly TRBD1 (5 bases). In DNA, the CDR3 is TGTGCCAGCAGCTTAGGACAGTCCCTCAACTATGGCTACACCTTC. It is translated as CASSLGQSLNYGYTF.